Presented here are 23 T cell receptor beta chains from one specimen sequenced in a study of blood T cell repertoires in COVID-19. Measured with immunoSEQ multiplex PCR; TCRdb has only the in-frame clones, and not every one. The sample carries about 150,000 clones, approximately 91% recorded once. The sample was peripheral blood. The receptors come from a man between 18 and 35 years old with COVID-19, enrolled during active disease.

V is TRBV3-1 (or the pseudogene TRBV3-2) and J is TRBJ2-7; D possibly corresponds to TRBD1 (5 bases). CDR3 size: 12 residues. Trimming shortened V by 3 bases and J by 5 bases, and 8 bases separated the two germline ends. Germline V gene lookup returns CDR1 LGHDT and CDR2 YNNKEL (reference sequence). The CDR3 is CASSHLGDEQYF. Written as DNA, the CDR3 is TGTGCCAGCAGCCATCTAGGGGACGAGCAGTACTTC.

V and J are TRBV7-9 and TRBJ2-7, with 10 bases fitting TRBD2. The V gene's germline CDR1 is SEHNR and CDR2 FQNEAQ (reference sequence). V dropped 7 bases and J dropped 4; count of bases not matched to a gene: 4. This CDR3 contains 13 residues. Written as DNA, the CDR3 is TGTGCCAGCACCGGGACTAGCGTGTACGAGCAGTACTTC. It yields the protein CASTGTSVYEQYF.

This chain uses TRBV19 with TRBJ1-3, with D tentatively TRBD1 (5 bases). There are 18 residues in the CDR3. Trimming removed 2 bases from V and 0 bases from J, with 17 bases in between. Germline V gives CDR1 LNHDA, CDR2 SQIVND (reference sequence). The CDR3 DNA reads TGTGCCAGTAGTATAATCGGAAGGGGCCCCCGCTCTGGAAACACCATATATTTT. Residues: CASSIIGRGPRSGNTIYF.

The CDR3 DNA reads TGTGCCACCAGCATCGGGAGGCAAGAGACCCAGTACTTC. It yields the protein CATSIGRQETQYF. V gene TRBV15 combines with J gene TRBJ2-5; 7 nucleotides align to TRBD2. Germline V gives CDR1 LNHNV, CDR2 YYDKDF (reference sequence). The CDR3 loop spans 13 amino acids. J gave up 2 bases and V 4 bases, and 1 base lay outside the gene matches.

V usage is TRBV10-3 and J usage is TRBJ2-7; tentatively, D is TRBD1 (6 bases). The CDR3 covers 13 residues. Trimming removed 3 bases at V and 2 bases at J, with 8 bases between. Germline CDR1 is ENHRY and CDR2 is SYGVKD. CDR3 in amino acids: CAISEQGTYEQYF. CDR3 bases: TGTGCCATCAGTGAACAGGGAACCTACGAGCAGTACTTC.

This chain connects TRBV28 to TRBJ2-1, with D uncertain. CDR1 MDHEN and CDR2 SYDVKM come from the germline V gene. V was pared by 7 bases and J by 2 bases, with 12 bases between. This CDR3 comprises 14 residues. The CDR3 is CASTLDTAYNEQFF. CDR3 DNA: TGTGCCAGCACCCTCGACACCGCCTACAATGAGCAGTTCTTC. Full variable domain (missing parts from reference TRBV28 and TRBJ2-1): DVKVTQSSRYLVKRTGEKVFLECVQDMDHENMFWYRQDPGLGLRLIYFSYDVKMKEKGDIPEGYSVSREKKERFSLILESASTNQTSMYLCASTLDTAYNEQFFGPGTRLTVL.

This clone came up once. The chain has TRBV11-2 and TRBJ2-2, with 7 bases fitting TRBD2. The junction had 13 bases not matched to a gene; V was cut back by 5 bases and J by 1 base. CDR3 length equals 18 residues. Germline V gene sequence: CDR1 SGHAT, CDR2 FQNNGV. The CDR3 here is CASSPIRRASGNTGELFF. The CDR3 bases are TGTGCCAGCAGCCCTATCCGGAGGGCTAGCGGGAACACCGGGGAGCTGTTTTTT.

This rearrangement joins TRBV4-1 to TRBJ2-3; D may be TRBD2 (5 bases). Germline CDR1 reads MGHRA; CDR2 reads YSYEKL. There are 15 residues in the CDR3. With 5 bases removed from V and 4 bases from J, the gap between germline ends came to 16 bases. The CDR3 DNA reads TGCGCCAGCAGCGCAATAGGTTCGAGGGCAGATACGCAGTATTTT. Translating gives CASSAIGSRADTQYF.

The chain employs TRBV7-2 and TRBJ2-7; 7 nucleotides match TRBD2. Unmatched junction bases numbered 11, after V lost 2 bases and J lost 4 bases. CDR1 is SGHTA, CDR2 FQGNSA, per germline. The CDR3 sequence is 16 residues long. CDR3 region: CASSLQAGVPPYEQYF. The CDR3 DNA sequence: TGTGCCAGCAGCTTACAGGCGGGAGTACCTCCGTACGAGCAGTACTTC.

J is TRBJ2-3 and V is TRBV7-9, with D uncertain. Trimming shortened V by 8 bases and J by 5 bases, and 5 bases separated the two germline ends. CDR3 length equals 10 residues. Germline-derived CDR1 and CDR2 are SEHNR and FQNEAQ (reference sequence). The CDR3 bases are TGTGCCAGCCTAGGAGATACGCAGTATTTT. Translating gives CASLGDTQYF.

This chain uses TRBV5-1 with TRBJ2-3, with 8 bases lining up with TRBD2. The germline CDR1 and CDR2 sequences are SGHRS and YFSETQ. The J segment lost 1 base and the V segment lost 0 bases, leaving 10 bases of the junction unmatched. The CDR3 totals 18 residues. CDR3 region: CASSLGLAGPKGTDTQYF. The CDR3 bases are TGCGCCAGCAGCTTGGGGCTAGCGGGCCCCAAAGGCACAGATACGCAGTATTTT.

V is TRBV11-2 and J is TRBJ2-7; 8 nucleotides agree with TRBD1. CDR3 length: 16 residues. The J segment lost 6 bases and the V segment lost 5 bases, leaving 15 bases of the junction unmatched. In germline, CDR1 is SGHAT, CDR2 FQNNGV. CDR3 coding DNA: TGTGCCAGCAGCATTCCTCGACAGGGGACACGGAGCGAGCAGTACTTC. As protein: CASSIPRQGTRSEQYF.

This sequence joins TRBV7-9 and TRBJ2-1, with 7 bases identical to TRBD2. The CDR3 sequence is 15 residues long. Unmatched junction bases numbered 6, after V lost 5 bases and J lost 2 bases. Germline assignment: CDR1 SEHNR and CDR2 FQNEAQ (reference sequence). Here the CDR3 reads CASSRSGTTYNEQFF. The CDR3 nucleotides are TGTGCCAGCAGCCGGTCCGGGACTACCTACAATGAGCAGTTCTTC.

This clone was observed a single time. The chain has TRBV5-1 and TRBJ2-7; 11 nucleotides agree with TRBD2. The CDR3 loop spans 16 amino acids. Looked up from germline, CDR1 is SGHRS and CDR2 is YFSETQ. J lost 1 base, V lost 5 bases, and 8 bases had no gene match. CDR3 in DNA: TGCGCCAGCAGTTCCACTAGCGGGAGCAGGTCCTACGAGCAGTACTTC. It yields the protein CASSSTSGSRSYEQYF.

This clone was observed once. The rearrangement links TRBV7-2 to TRBJ1-1; D might be TRBD1 (6 bases). The CDR3 extends over 15 amino acids. The V and J ends lost 1 base and 7 bases respectively, with 16 bases between them. Germline CDR1 and CDR2: SGHTA and FQGNSA. As DNA, the CDR3 is TGTGCCAGCAGCTTAGTTGGGACACAAAGACTTGAAGCTTTCTTT. It specifies CASSLVGTQRLEAFF.

The chain carries TRBV6-6 and TRBJ2-5; TRBD1 matches 10 bases. The V gene end was trimmed by 4 bases and the J gene end by 5 bases; junction bases not matched to a gene: 7. The germline CDR1 and CDR2 sequences are MNHNY and SVGAGI (reference sequence). The CDR3 is made up of 15 amino acids. CDR3 nucleotide sequence: TGTGCCAGCAGTTTCGGACAGGGGGGCAAGGAGACCCAGTACTTC. Its protein product is CASSFGQGGKETQYF.

This chain joins TRBV27 and TRBJ1-2, with D perhaps TRBD1 (5 bases). The CDR3 runs to 14 residues. Germline V gene data show CDR1 as MNHEY and CDR2 as SMNVEV (reference sequence). V was shortened by 5 bases and J by 0 bases, with 10 bases between the two germline ends. CDR3 region: CASSPQGPNYGYTF. CDR3 bases: TGTGCCAGCAGTCCCCAGGGCCCTAACTATGGCTACACCTTC.

This rearrangement joins TRBV18 to TRBJ1-2; D remains unclear. Germline V gene data show CDR1 as KGHSH and CDR2 as LQKENI. Trimming removed 1 base at V and 6 bases at J, with 9 bases between. The CDR3 covers 13 residues. The CDR3: CASSPQTDHGYTF. The CDR3 DNA reads TGTGCCAGCTCACCACAAACAGACCATGGCTACACCTTC.

The chain has TRBV5-1 and TRBJ2-1; 9 nucleotides line up with TRBD2. Germline V CDR1 and CDR2: SGHRS, YFSETQ. This CDR3 region has 16 residues. J gave up 6 bases and V 2 bases, and 9 bases lay outside the gene matches. The CDR3 sequence: CASSFSGRAITNEQFF. The CDR3 DNA sequence: TGCGCCAGCAGCTTTAGCGGGAGAGCCATTACCAATGAGCAGTTCTTC.

V usage is TRBV30 and J usage is TRBJ2-3; 10 bases align to TRBD2. Germline CDR1 is GTSNPN and CDR2 is SVGIG (reference sequence). V lost 0 bases to trimming and J lost 4 bases; unmatched junction nucleotides: 1. This CDR3 is 14 amino acids long. The CDR3 loop reads CAWSVAGGPDTQYF. CDR3 DNA sequence: TGTGCCTGGAGTGTAGCGGGAGGGCCAGATACGCAGTATTTT.

This clone came up once. The chain is built from TRBV11-2 and TRBJ2-3, with D possibly matching TRBD2 (6 bases). CDR1 is SGHAT, CDR2 FQNNGV, per germline. V lost 5 bases and J lost 2, with 14 bases in between. The CDR3 totals 15 residues. CDR3 in amino acids: CASSALGRLTDTQYF. The CDR3 DNA reads as TGTGCCAGCAGCGCCTTGGGGAGGCTCACAGATACGCAGTATTTT.

CDR3 coding DNA: TGTGCCACCAGTGATTTTGGCCGGGACACAGATACGCAGTATTTT. It encodes CATSDFGRDTDTQYF. The chain carries TRBV24-1 and TRBJ2-3; a weak D match, TRBD2 (5 bases). The ends were cut back, 1 base at V and 2 bases at J, with 9 bases in the middle. The CDR3 length is 15 residues. Germline CDR1 is KGHDR and CDR2 is SFDVKD.

This clone was found a few times. The chain links TRBV28 to TRBJ2-7; 7 bases line up with TRBD1. The CDR3 contains 11 residues. The germline gives CDR1 MDHEN, CDR2 SYDVKM. V gave up 9 bases and J gave up 3 bases; unmatched junction bases: 2. The CDR3 nucleotides are TGTGCCAGTAGGGGGCTCTACGAGCAGTACTTC. This gives the protein CASRGLYEQYF.